Listed here are 6 T cell receptor beta chains from one sample, sequenced in a study of OX40 agonist ivuxolimab in advanced cancers. Sequencing used immunoSEQ multiplex PCR; TCRdb keeps in-frame clones, though not all of them. The sample lists around 80,000 clones, about 92% occurring once. Here the sequenced sample was CD4+ or CD8+ T cells sorted from blood, taken in a trial of the OX40 agonist ivuxolimab. These receptors were taken from an adult with an advanced solid tumor such as melanoma, head and neck, liver or kidney cancer.

The rearrangement links TRBV21-1 to TRBJ2-3; the table's TRBD2 call for D was not verified on the DNA. TRBV21-1 is shown as a pseudogene. This CDR3 spans 15 amino acids. DNA for the CDR3: TGTGCCAGCAGCAAGGAGGGCTTTAACACAGATACGCAGTATTTT. This encodes CASSKEGFNTDTQYF.

The chain combines TRBV21-1 with TRBJ2-5. TRBV21-1 is a pseudogene segment. This CDR3 spans 17 amino acids. CDR3 sequence reads: CASSNPRWDTLAETQYF. CDR3 DNA sequence: TGTGCCAGCAGCAACCCCCGGTGGGACACCCTAGCGGAGACCCAGTACTTC.

CDR3 amino acids: CASMDRVINEQFF. Here the CDR3 DNA reads TGTGCCAGCATGGACAGGGTGATTAATGAGCAGTTCTTC. The chain uses TRBV6-6 and TRBJ2-1, with 8 bases that match TRBD1. V was clipped by 7 bases and J by 7 bases; unmatched bases: 6. CDR3 length equals 13 residues. Germline V gives CDR1 MNHNY, CDR2 SVGAGI (reference sequence).

This clone was found once. The chain links TRBV10-2 to TRBJ1-2; TRBD1 agrees at 7 bases. From germline, CDR1 is WSHSY and CDR2 SAAADI. The V segment lost 6 bases and the J segment 0 bases; nucleotides outside the gene matches: 1. The CDR3 covers 13 residues. The CDR3 is CASRGGANYGYTF. CDR3 sequence (DNA): TGCGCCAGCAGAGGGGGCGCTAACTATGGCTACACCTTC.

The chain combines TRBV7-3 with TRBJ1-1; TRBD1 agrees at 7 bases. Losses at the gene ends were 5 bases for V and 0 bases for J; bases not matched to a gene: 9. The CDR3 runs to 16 residues. Germline-derived CDR1 and CDR2 are SGHTA and FQGTGA. This CDR3 is CASSRGQAGMNTEAFF. The CDR3 DNA reads TGTGCCAGCAGCCGAGGACAGGCTGGCATGAACACTGAAGCTTTCTTT.

The rearrangement joins TRBV5-6 to TRBJ1-2; D possibly corresponds to TRBD1 (5 bases). The germline V gene encodes CDR1 SGHDT and CDR2 YYEEEE. The CDR3 runs 14 residues. V dropped 3 bases and J dropped 8 bases, with 17 bases sitting between them. In DNA form, the CDR3 reads TGTGCCAGCAGCTCGACCGGTCAGGGTGGAGGCTACACCTTC. Translation: CASSSTGQGGGYTF.